Listed here are 29 T cell receptor beta chains from one sample, sequenced in a study of T-cell memory formation after mild COVID-19 (dated by TCRdb to the early 2020s). Library preparation was by 5' RACE. The reads were generated on an Illumina NovaSeq 6000. The raw public reads went through TCRdb reprocessing: fastp at Q25, MiXCR clone calling, in-frame beta chains kept. Every CDR3 protein is listed once, alongside the most common genes and DNA of its rows. This sample comprises about 110,000 distinct CDR3 sequences, 15% to 20% of them detected only once. The ten largest clones take up roughly 6% of the sample. Sequencing was done on a sample of PBMCs or a T cell subset sorted from them (not recorded which). All receptors come from a man aged 18 to 29 who had mild COVID-19 (a few samples of this study predate the infection). The sample titles of this study are shuffled in the database, so cell type and time point are left out; the donor was told from shared clones.

The chain uses TRBV7-2 and TRBJ1-5; D is unclear. The CDR3 has 13 residues. V was shortened by 4 bases and J by 0 bases, with 4 bases between the two germline ends. Germline-derived CDR1 and CDR2 are SGHTA and FQGNSA. The CDR3 DNA sequence: TGTGCCAGCAGCTCGTTTAGCAATCAGCCCCAGCATTTT. Its translation is CASSSFSNQPQHF. The full variable domain, with the rest looked up from reference TRBV7-2 and TRBJ1-5, is GAGVSQSPSNKVTEKGKDVELRCDPISGHTALYWYRQSLGQGLEFLIYFQGNSAPDKSGLPSDRFSAERTGGSVSTLTIQRTQQEDSAVYLCASSSFSNQPQHFGDGTRLSIL.

V usage is TRBV5-1 and J usage is TRBJ1-2, with D uncertain. CDR1 and CDR2 (germline): SGHRS, YFSETQ. CDR3 length: 15 amino acids. The V gene lost 0 bases and the J gene lost 3 bases, with 12 bases spanning the gap. The chain's CDR3 is CASSLDTPLDYGYTF. The CDR3 DNA sequence: TGCGCCAGCAGCTTGGACACCCCTTTGGACTATGGCTACACCTTC.

This clonotype has only a few counts. J is TRBJ2-4 and V is TRBV28; D not resolved. In germline, CDR1 is MDHEN, CDR2 SYDVKM. The CDR3 is 15 amino acids. V was clipped by 6 bases and J by 6 bases, with 18 bases between them. Here the CDR3 reads CASRPHAVPGNIQYF. The CDR3 DNA sequence: TGTGCCAGCAGACCCCACGCGGTACCTGGAAACATTCAGTACTTC.

This clonotype was observed a few times. The V gene is TRBV4-3, the J gene TRBJ2-6; D ambiguous. V was trimmed by 1 base and J by 2 bases, leaving 9 bases between them. The CDR3 consists of 16 residues. The V gene's germline CDR1 is LGHNA and CDR2 YSLEER. DNA of the CDR3: TGCGCCAGCAGCCAAGTGGTGGATGCTGGGGCCAACGTCCTGACTTTC. Translated: CASSQVVDAGANVLTF.

The chain has TRBV5-1 and TRBJ2-1; possible D gene TRBD2, 5 bases. The CDR3 sequence is 16 residues long. V lost 4 bases and J 1 base, leaving 15 bases between the germline ends. Germline loops: CDR1 SGHRS, CDR2 YFSETQ. The CDR3 is CASSPGGARSYNEQFF. Here the CDR3 DNA reads TGCGCCAGCAGCCCCGGAGGTGCGCGTTCCTACAATGAGCAGTTCTTC.

This clonotype has just a few counts. The V call is TRBV5-1, the J call TRBJ2-5; tentative D call: TRBD1 (6 bases). Trimming pared 4 bases from V and 5 bases from J, leaving 15 bases between. The V gene's germline CDR1 is SGHRS and CDR2 YFSETQ. The CDR3 runs 14 residues. The CDR3 reads CASSATGGRETQYF. The CDR3 DNA reads TGCGCCAGCAGCGCGACAGGAGGACGGGAGACCCAGTACTTC. The full variable domain, with the rest looked up from reference TRBV5-1 and TRBJ2-5, is KAGVTQTPRYLIKTRGQQVTLSCSPISGHRSVSWYQQTPGQGLQFLFEYFSETQRNKGNFPGRFSGRQFSNSRSEMNVSTLELGDSALYLCASSATGGRETQYFGPGTRLLVL.

This clonotype was detected only a few times. This sequence joins TRBV6-6 and TRBJ2-7, with unresolved D. The CDR3 runs to 17 residues. Germline V CDR1 and CDR2: MNHNY, SVGAGI (reference sequence). The V and J ends lost 5 bases and 0 bases respectively, with 20 bases between them. CDR3 nucleotides: TGTGCCAGCAGTCCCTACCCGGACCGCCGTAGCTCCTACGAGCAGTACTTC. It encodes CASSPYPDRRSSYEQYF.

This chain uses TRBV5-6 with TRBJ1-2; TRBD1 is a possible D gene (5 bases). Germline CDR1 is SGHDT and CDR2 is YYEEEE. The CDR3 consists of 15 residues. V was trimmed by 4 bases and J by 8 bases, leaving 21 bases between them. CDR3 sequence: CASSHPPGTSNGYTF. The CDR3 region has the DNA TGTGCCAGCAGCCACCCACCCGGGACGAGTAACGGCTACACCTTC.

This clonotype was found many times. V usage is TRBV11-3 and J usage is TRBJ2-1, with 16 bases aligning to TRBD2. Trimming took 5 bases from V and 6 from J; bases not matched to a gene: 4. The CDR3 length is 16 residues. CDR1 and CDR2 from the germline V gene are SGHNT and YENEEA. CDR3 in DNA: TGTGCCAGCAGCATCGGGACTAGCGGGGGGGCCAATGAGCAGTTCTTC. This sequence encodes CASSIGTSGGANEQFF.

The sample holds a few counts of this clonotype. This chain's CDR3 is CASSSTPGQGTDTQYF. In nucleotides, the CDR3 is TGTGCCAGCAGCTCGACTCCGGGACAGGGCACAGATACGCAGTATTTT. The chain recombines TRBV7-3 with TRBJ2-3; 8 bases align to TRBD1. J gave up 1 base and V 4 bases, and 7 bases lay outside the gene matches. Per germline, CDR1 SGHTA and CDR2 FQGTGA. CDR3 length equals 16 residues.

This clonotype was detected many times. CDR3 region: CASSLARYFGTDTQYF. CDR3 DNA: TGTGCCAGCAGCTTAGCGCGTTATTTTGGGACAGATACGCAGTATTTT. This chain connects TRBV11-1 to TRBJ2-3; no clear D. Germline V gives CDR1 SGHAT, CDR2 FQDESV (reference sequence). Trimming removed 0 bases from V and 3 bases from J, with 13 bases in between. CDR3 length: 16 residues.

The genes are TRBV7-8 and TRBJ1-1; maybe TRBD1 (5 bases). The CDR3 spans 12 residues. Germline assignment: CDR1 SGHVS and CDR2 FQNEAQ. V was pared by 5 bases and J by 6 bases, with 10 bases between. In DNA, the CDR3 is TGTGCCAGCAGCGTTGACAGATCTGAAGCTTTCTTT. It yields the protein CASSVDRSEAFF.

The CDR3 DNA reads TGTGCCAGCAGCCACTTACGGGGGGATCGGCCCCAGCATTTT. This gives the protein CASSHLRGDRPQHF. The chain joins TRBV3-1 to TRBJ1-5, with D possibly TRBD1 on 5 matching bases. The CDR3 sequence is 14 residues long. From germline, CDR1 is LGHDT and CDR2 YNNKEL (reference sequence). The V end was cut by 3 bases, the J end by 9 bases, with 15 bases between.

This clonotype was observed many times. The rearrangement links TRBV4-2 to TRBJ2-1; D is ambiguous. V was cut by 0 bases and J by 10 bases, with 7 bases left in between. CDR1 is LGHNA and CDR2 is YNFKEQ in the germline V gene. The CDR3 runs to 12 residues. CDR3 coding DNA: TGTGCCAGCAGCCAAGATCGGCAAGAGCAGTTCTTC. This sequence encodes CASSQDRQEQFF.

The rearrangement joins TRBV12-3 or TRBV12-4 to TRBJ2-7, with 7 bases that match TRBD1. J gave up 7 bases and V 4 bases, and 10 bases lay outside the gene matches. The CDR3 consists of 14 residues. CDR3 bases: TGTGCCAGCAGTTGGGGGAAGCTGGACAGGGAGCAGTACTTC. It encodes CASSWGKLDREQYF.

The V and J genes are TRBV7-2 and TRBJ2-1; D unclear. With 1 base removed from V and 0 bases from J, the gap between germline ends came to 10 bases. This CDR3 has 16 residues. The germline V gene encodes CDR1 SGHTA and CDR2 FQGNSA. The CDR3 DNA is TGTGCCAGCAGCTTAGGTGCGGCTGACTCCTACAATGAGCAGTTCTTC. It yields the protein CASSLGAADSYNEQFF.

This clonotype was seen more than once but under ten times. The gene calls are TRBV9 and TRBJ2-1; D is unclear. This CDR3 contains 14 residues. Germline loops: CDR1 SGDLS, CDR2 YYNGEE. Trimming took 1 base from V and 9 from J, leaving 14 bases between them. As DNA, the CDR3 is TGTGCCAGCAGCGTAACGAATAGCTGGGGTGAGCAGTTCTTC. It yields the protein CASSVTNSWGEQFF.

The chain recombines TRBV7-2 with TRBJ2-2; TRBD1 or TRBD2 may be the D gene (5 bases each). Looked up from germline, CDR1 is SGHTA and CDR2 is FQGNSA. This CDR3 has 16 amino acids. Trimming shortened V by 1 base and J by 7 bases, and 16 bases separated the two germline ends. The CDR3 loop reads CASSLGGAAGVGELFF. CDR3 DNA sequence: TGTGCCAGCAGCTTAGGGGGCGCCGCGGGTGTCGGGGAGCTGTTTTTT.

The rearrangement joins TRBV30 to TRBJ2-4, with 7 bases that match TRBD1. Trimming removed 0 bases from V and 0 bases from J; junction bases left unmatched: 8. Germline V lookup: CDR1 GTSNPN, CDR2 SVGIG (reference sequence). The CDR3 sequence is 17 residues long. CDR3 protein: CAWSVRTGELAKNIQYF. CDR3 DNA sequence: TGTGCCTGGAGTGTTCGTACAGGGGAGTTAGCCAAAAACATTCAGTACTTC. Variable domain in full (rest from reference TRBV30 and TRBJ2-4): SQTIHQWPATLVQPVGSPLSLECTVEGTSNPNLYWYRQAAGRGLQLLFYSVGIGQISSEVPQNLSASRPQDRQFILSSKKLLLSDSGFYLCAWSVRTGELAKNIQYFGAGTRLSVL.

The V gene is TRBV5-6, the J gene TRBJ2-1, with TRBD1 matching 9 bases. CDR1 and CDR2 from the germline V gene are SGHDT and YYEEEE. The ends lost 2 bases at V and 8 bases at J; junction bases unmatched: 8. The CDR3 consists of 15 residues. The CDR3 sequence is CASSLPGQGQDEQFF. DNA for the CDR3: TGTGCCAGCAGCTTACCGGGACAGGGTCAGGATGAGCAGTTCTTC.

The V and J genes are TRBV7-6 and TRBJ2-7; D remains ambiguous. The CDR3 spans 14 residues. CDR1 and CDR2 (germline): SGHVS, FNYEAQ. V was cut by 2 bases and J by 4 bases, with 12 bases left in between. CDR3 coding DNA: TGTGCCAGCAGCTTAAGTAAGAACTATTACGAGCAGTACTTC. It codes for CASSLSKNYYEQYF.

This clonotype occurred a few times. The V and J genes are TRBV2 and TRBJ2-3, with D possibly being TRBD1 (6 bases). The CDR3 totals 15 residues. Trimming took 6 bases from V and 1 from J, leaving 14 bases between them. The germline V gene encodes CDR1 SNHLY and CDR2 FYNNEI. The chain's CDR3 is CASRIRQDRTDTQYF. The CDR3 region has the DNA TGTGCCAGCAGGATCCGACAGGATCGCACAGATACGCAGTATTTT.

This clonotype showed up many times. The rearrangement links TRBV5-1 to TRBJ2-5; 8 bases align to TRBD2. From germline, CDR1 is SGHRS and CDR2 YFSETQ. CDR3 size: 18 residues. The V gene end was trimmed by 8 bases and the J gene end by 3 bases; junction bases not matched to a gene: 21. DNA for the CDR3: TGCGCCAGGGGGACTGCCGACCGTCCCACCGGGGGGGAAGAGACCCAGTACTTC. This sequence encodes CARGTADRPTGGEETQYF.

This clonotype was seen a few times. The chain combines TRBV2 with TRBJ2-7; a weak D match, TRBD1 (6 bases). Germline V lookup: CDR1 SNHLY, CDR2 FYNNEI. The CDR3 has 13 amino acids. Trimming took off 6 bases at V and 5 bases at J, with 14 bases between the two ends. The CDR3 nucleotides are TGTGCCAGCAGCGAAAACCCAGGGGACGAGCAGTACGTC. It translates to CASSENPGDEQYV.

This clonotype was observed a few times. The rearrangement joins TRBV7-2 to TRBJ2-1; no definite D call. CDR3 length: 13 amino acids. Between the trimmed V and J ends, which lost 5 bases and 10 bases, there was a span of 15 bases. Germline values: CDR1 SGHTA, CDR2 FQGNSA. The CDR3 spells CASSQTVSSEQFF. CDR3 nucleotides: TGTGCCAGCAGCCAGACCGTTTCGTCCGAGCAGTTCTTC.

This clonotype was picked up a small number of times. One end of the junction does not line up with germline, which may come from a read error. The chain combines TRBV4-3 with TRBJ1-6; 7 bases map to TRBD1. This CDR3 contains 14 residues. Germline lookup yields CDR1 LGHNA and CDR2 YSLEER. CDR3 residues: CASTQERGRSPLHF. In DNA form, the CDR3 reads TGCGCCAGCACCCAAGAAAGGGGGCGGTCACCCCTCCACTTT.

The chain is built from TRBV4-2 and TRBJ1-1; perhaps TRBD1 as D (6 bases). Trimming left V 0 bases short and J 4 bases short, with 21 bases between. This CDR3 has 18 amino acids. Germline-derived CDR1 and CDR2 are LGHNA and YNFKEQ. CDR3 DNA: TGTGCCAGCAGCCAAGATCCTTTCAGGCAGGGGTTAGGCACTGAAGCTTTCTTT. Its protein is CASSQDPFRQGLGTEAFF.

V usage is TRBV5-1 and J usage is TRBJ1-5, with 7 bases that match TRBD1. Germline values: CDR1 SGHRS, CDR2 YFSETQ. With 0 bases clipped from V and 7 bases from J, the junction kept 7 bases outside the gene matches. The CDR3 is 15 amino acids. The CDR3 DNA sequence: TGCGCCAGCAGCTTGGCAGGGGGGAATAAGCAGCCCCAGCATTTT. It specifies CASSLAGGNKQPQHF. Variable domain in full (rest from reference TRBV5-1 and TRBJ1-5): KAGVTQTPRYLIKTRGQQVTLSCSPISGHRSVSWYQQTPGQGLQFLFEYFSETQRNKGNFPGRFSGRQFSNSRSEMNVSTLELGDSALYLCASSLAGGNKQPQHFGDGTRLSIL.

The rearrangement uses TRBV6-2 or TRBV6-3 and TRBJ2-3; maybe TRBD1 (6 bases). This CDR3 region has 15 residues. Trimming removed 4 bases from V and 5 bases from J, with 16 bases in between. Germline CDR1 and CDR2: MNHEY and SVGEGT. The CDR3: CASSSPHAGVDTQYF. The CDR3 nucleotides read TGTGCCAGCAGTTCCCCCCACGCAGGGGTAGATACGCAGTATTTT.